These 27 T cell receptor beta chains share one sample of origin, sequenced in a study of cytomegalovirus exposure and HLA in healthy donors (dated by TCRdb to 2017 to 2019). The library was obtained by the immunoSEQ multiplex PCR assay. For the multiplex PCR, a mixture combining 60 forward primers for TCR Vbeta segments and 13 reverse primers for TCR Jbeta segments was used. What TCRdb holds here is the immuneACCESS table cut down to in-frame rearrangements. Part of the clones is not present; checked against another copy, under half of the missing clones reflect an unresolved V gene, and the others are unexplained. The sample profile shows around 190,000 clones; over 70% of them were found once. In total, the top ten clones hold approximately 5.1% of the sample. Sequenced input: PBMCs. The source of these receptors is a man between 35 and 55 years old in good health and CMV-seronegative.

This clone turned up a few times. The chain carries TRBV7-2 and TRBJ2-3; D might be TRBD2 (6 bases). Germline-derived CDR1 and CDR2 are SGHTA and FQGNSA. The CDR3 is 13 amino acids. Trimming stripped 10 bases from V and 0 bases from J, with 11 bases between. Here the CDR3 reads CATGGTSTDTQYF. DNA for the CDR3: TGTGCCACCGGGGGAACTAGCACAGATACGCAGTATTTT.

The rearrangement uses TRBV6-1 and TRBJ2-1, with TRBD2 as a possible D gene (5 bases). CDR3 size: 14 residues. V lost 3 bases and J 8 bases, leaving 14 bases between the germline ends. Germline V lookup: CDR1 MNHNS, CDR2 SASEGT. CDR3 DNA: TGTGCCAGCAGTGAGATGGGAGAGGCGTATGAGCAGTTCTTC. Its translation: CASSEMGEAYEQFF.

With respect to this clone: One end of the junction varies from germline; a read error may be responsible. The chain joins TRBV4-3 to TRBJ2-2, with D possibly being TRBD2 (6 bases). Germline V lookup: CDR1 LGHNA, CDR2 YSLEER. The CDR3 runs to 15 residues. CDR3 nucleotides: TGCGCCAGCAGCCAAGACCGGGACTCCACCTGGGAGCTGTTTTTT. Translating it yields CASSQDRDSTWELFF.

This clone has a handful of counts. The rearrangement links TRBV7-2 to TRBJ2-7; no definite D call. The CDR3 contains 12 residues. Trimming took 7 bases from V and 7 from J, leaving 14 bases between them. Germline lookup yields CDR1 SGHTA and CDR2 FQGNSA. Here the CDR3 reads CASTLTVGEQYF. The CDR3 nucleotides read TGTGCCAGCACACTAACGGTTGGGGAGCAGTACTTC.

The chain links TRBV5-1 to TRBJ2-5, with 9 bases that match TRBD2. J gave up 2 bases and V 0 bases, and 5 bases lay outside the gene matches. This CDR3 region has 16 residues. Germline CDR1 and CDR2: SGHRS and YFSETQ. The CDR3 region is CASSLGVAGVQETQYF. The CDR3 coding sequence is TGCGCCAGCAGCTTGGGGGTAGCGGGGGTACAAGAGACCCAGTACTTC.

This sequence joins TRBV5-6 and TRBJ2-5, with D perhaps TRBD1 (6 bases). From germline, CDR1 is SGHDT and CDR2 YYEEEE. V lost 4 bases, J lost 0 bases, and 13 bases lay in between. The CDR3 sequence is 15 residues long. The CDR3 sequence is CASSLGGGYQETQYF. The CDR3 coding sequence is TGTGCCAGCAGCCTTGGGGGCGGGTACCAAGAGACCCAGTACTTC.

The chain recombines TRBV6-1 with TRBJ2-3, with a tentative D call TRBD1 (5 bases). Looked up from germline, CDR1 is MNHNS and CDR2 is SASEGT. The CDR3 extends over 13 amino acids. Trimming shortened V by 2 bases and J by 5 bases, and 8 bases separated the two germline ends. CDR3 region: CASSERDRDTQYF. The CDR3 DNA sequence: TGTGCCAGCAGTGAACGCGACAGAGATACGCAGTATTTT.

This clone was observed a handful of times. The chain joins TRBV5-6 to TRBJ2-7, with D uncertain. V was cut by 2 bases and J by 4 bases, with 7 bases left in between. The length of the CDR3 is 12 residues. The germline V gene encodes CDR1 SGHDT and CDR2 YYEEEE. CDR3 sequence reads: CASSLRVYEQYF. In DNA, the CDR3 is TGTGCCAGCAGCTTACGGGTTTACGAGCAGTACTTC.

The CDR3 nucleotides are TGTGCCAGCAGTGATACAGGGTATGAGCAGTTCTTC. Its protein product is CASSDTGYEQFF. The chain is built from TRBV6-4 and TRBJ2-1, with D possibly TRBD1 on 6 matching bases. V lost 3 bases and J lost 8, with 8 bases in between. The CDR3 contains 12 residues. Germline CDR1 MRHNA, CDR2 SNTAGT.

The chain recombines TRBV7-9 with TRBJ1-1; a weak D match, TRBD1 (5 bases). Germline CDR1 reads SEHNR; CDR2 reads FQNEAQ (reference sequence). This CDR3 comprises 14 residues. Trimming stripped 3 bases from V and 5 bases from J, with 13 bases between. The CDR3 here is CASSFAGPGTEAFF. CDR3 nucleotide sequence: TGTGCCAGCAGCTTCGCGGGGCCGGGAACTGAAGCTTTCTTT.

The chain joins TRBV5-1 to TRBJ2-2; 9 bases match TRBD1. In germline, CDR1 is SGHRS, CDR2 YFSETQ. The CDR3 runs to 18 residues. Trimming at V came to 0 bases and at J to 2 bases, leaving 8 bases not matched to a gene. The CDR3 sequence: CASSLVSGTGTNTGELFF. CDR3 nucleotides: TGCGCCAGCAGCTTGGTATCTGGGACAGGGACTAACACCGGGGAGCTGTTTTTT.

The chain uses TRBV19 and TRBJ2-7, with D possibly matching TRBD2 (6 bases). V gave up 6 bases and J gave up 0 bases, with 12 bases separating them. Per the germline V gene, CDR1 is LNHDA and CDR2 is SQIVND (reference sequence). The CDR3 contains 14 residues. CDR3 sequence reads: CASSRDFNSYEQYF. The CDR3 DNA follows: TGTGCCAGTAGCCGGGACTTCAACTCCTACGAGCAGTACTTC.

This chain's CDR3 is CASGLGAAGGTDTQYF. The CDR3 nucleotides read TGTGCTAGTGGTTTGGGGGCAGCGGGAGGTACAGATACGCAGTATTTT. The chain joins TRBV12-5 to TRBJ2-3; 9 bases are shared with TRBD2. The CDR3 consists of 16 residues. J gave up 3 bases and V 1 base, and 5 bases lay outside the gene matches. Germline V gene sequence: CDR1 LGHNT, CDR2 FRNRAP.

This clone was observed a handful of times. The chain employs TRBV4-1 and TRBJ1-4, with 7 bases lining up with TRBD1. Germline V CDR1 and CDR2: MGHRA, YSYEKL. V trimming: 0 bases; J trimming: 8 bases; junction bases outside the gene matches: 6. This CDR3 has 15 residues. CDR3 nucleotide sequence: TGCGCCAGCAGCCAAGAGACAGGGCGTAAGGAAAAACTGTTTTTT. Its protein is CASSQETGRKEKLFF.

The chain recombines TRBV6-6 with TRBJ1-5, with TRBD1 matching over 8 bases. Per germline, CDR1 MNHNY and CDR2 SVGAGI (reference sequence). Germline trimming cut 6 bases from V and 0 bases from J; bases unmatched to any gene: 4. There are 15 residues in the CDR3. The CDR3 region has the DNA TGTGCCAGCAGGCCGGACAGGGATAGCAATCAGCCCCAGCATTTT. This codes for CASRPDRDSNQPQHF.

CDR3 nucleotides: TGTGCCAGCAGTGAGCCCTGGACAGATTATGGCTACACCTTC. Translating gives CASSEPWTDYGYTF. The V and J genes are TRBV2 and TRBJ1-2, with D possibly matching TRBD1 (6 bases). CDR3 length: 14 amino acids. Germline CDR1 SNHLY, CDR2 FYNNEI. V shed 3 bases and J shed 5 bases, with 13 bases lying between them.

The chain employs TRBV4-3 and TRBJ2-7, with 7 bases matching TRBD1. The germline gives CDR1 LGHNA, CDR2 YSLEER. With V trimmed by 0 bases and J by 3 bases, 8 bases remained unmatched. There are 16 residues in the CDR3. The CDR3 region is CASSQDAQGNYYEQYF. CDR3 bases: TGCGCCAGCAGCCAAGATGCACAGGGGAATTACTACGAGCAGTACTTC.

This clone was detected a few times. The rearrangement links TRBV4-1 to TRBJ2-7, with TRBD2 matching 10 bases. The CDR3 is made up of 15 amino acids. From germline, CDR1 is MGHRA and CDR2 YSYEKL. The junction had 7 bases not matched to a gene; V was cut back by 5 bases and J by 3 bases. The chain's CDR3 is CASSVHLAGDYEQYF. The CDR3 DNA reads TGCGCCAGCAGCGTACACCTAGCGGGGGACTACGAGCAGTACTTC.

This clone turned up a few times. The chain uses TRBV4-3 and TRBJ2-6; D perhaps matches TRBD1 (5 bases). CDR3 length: 16 residues. V lost 3 bases, J lost 2 bases, and 11 bases lay in between. The germline V gene encodes CDR1 LGHNA and CDR2 YSLEER. The CDR3 reads CASSQRRVAGANVLTF. The CDR3 DNA reads TGCGCCAGCAGCCAGCGCAGGGTTGCTGGGGCCAACGTCCTGACTTTC.

This rearrangement joins TRBV5-6 to TRBJ1-6, with D perhaps matching TRBD1 (5 bases). Germline CDR1 and CDR2: SGHDT and YYEEEE. Trimming took off 2 bases at V and 2 bases at J, with 11 bases between the two ends. CDR3 length: 16 residues. This CDR3 is CASSFDGGTYNSPLHF. CDR3 nucleotides: TGTGCCAGCAGCTTCGATGGGGGGACCTATAATTCACCCCTCCACTTT.

The CDR3 spells CAWSVQGNEQYF. In DNA form, the CDR3 reads TGTGCCTGGAGTGTCCAGGGAAACGAGCAGTACTTC. J is TRBJ2-7 and V is TRBV30; maybe TRBD1 (5 bases). The CDR3 has 12 amino acids. The V and J ends lost 0 bases and 5 bases respectively, with 8 bases between them. The germline gives CDR1 GTSNPN, CDR2 SVGIG (reference sequence).

This clone was detected only a few times. The V gene is TRBV7-9, the J gene TRBJ1-5; a weak D match, TRBD1 (5 bases). Germline loops: CDR1 SEHNR, CDR2 FQNEAQ (reference sequence). The CDR3 covers 17 residues. Trimming removed 5 bases at V and 0 bases at J, with 17 bases between. Here the CDR3 DNA reads TGTGCCAGCAGCCAAACGGTGGGGGGTTATAGCAATCAGCCCCAGCATTTT. Its protein product is CASSQTVGGYSNQPQHF.

The V gene is TRBV29-1, the J gene TRBJ2-7; 9 bases are shared with TRBD2. V dropped 7 bases and J dropped 3; count of bases not matched to a gene: 4. The CDR3 runs 12 residues. Germline V gene sequence: CDR1 SQVTM, CDR2 ANQGSEA. The CDR3, as DNA: TGCAGCGCTCTGACTAGCGGCTACGAGCAGTACTTC. Its protein product is CSALTSGYEQYF.

The gene calls are TRBV19 and TRBJ2-6, with a tentative D call TRBD2 (6 bases). This CDR3 is built from 15 residues. Trimming cost V 11 bases and J 4 bases, with 18 bases left between them. CDR1 is LNHDA and CDR2 is SQIVND in the germline V gene (reference sequence). The CDR3 DNA follows: TGTGCCTGTGGCGCTGGGGGGACCGGGGCCAACGTCCTGACTTTC. It translates to CACGAGGTGANVLTF.

The chain combines TRBV5-6 with TRBJ2-7, with TRBD1 matching 8 bases. Germline trimming cut 3 bases from V and 3 bases from J; bases unmatched to any gene: 2. The germline V gene encodes CDR1 SGHDT and CDR2 YYEEEE. CDR3 length equals 13 residues. CDR3 amino acids: CASSYGTGYEQYF. The DNA of the CDR3 is TGTGCCAGCAGCTACGGGACAGGCTACGAGCAGTACTTC.

The CDR3 coding sequence is TGCAGCGCCTCCGGGACAGGGACTGAAGCTTTCTTT. Translated: CSASGTGTEAFF. V is TRBV29-1 and J is TRBJ1-1; TRBD1 aligns across 9 bases. CDR3 length: 12 amino acids. The junction had 5 bases not matched to a gene; V was cut back by 7 bases and J by 5 bases. CDR1 is SQVTM and CDR2 is ANQGSEA in the germline V gene.

The J gene is TRBJ1-5, the V gene TRBV19; D is ambiguous. Germline CDR1 reads LNHDA; CDR2 reads SQIVND (reference sequence). With 6 bases removed from V and 7 bases from J, the gap between germline ends came to 16 bases. The CDR3 totals 14 residues. CDR3 sequence (DNA): TGTGCCAGTAGAAAGGAAGTTGGGCCCCAGCCCCAGCATTTT. Protein sequence: CASRKEVGPQPQHF.